The clone carrying this T cell receptor (beta chain) was picked up a small number of times. Its antigen is still unknown. These data come from a study of long-term antiretroviral therapy in people with HIV. Samples were assayed with immunoSEQ v3.0 at survey level. Method: immunoSEQ multiplex PCR; TCRdb's copy keeps in-frame clones and lacks some. The sample lists some 25,000 clones, approximately 83% occurring once. Regarding the study as a whole: Post-ART diversity increased but stayed below transplant donor controls. The study found narrower CDR3 length ranges in HIV repertoires than in controls.

In each sample, about 0.9-10 million cryopreserved PBMC were present before DNA extraction. This TCR was recovered from a man aged 45-65 years with HIV. Source: unsorted PBMCs, taken 1.2 years after starting antiretroviral therapy.

The CDR3 region is CASSLRDYYSEQYF. The CDR3 nucleotides read TGTGCCAGCAGCTTACGGGACTACTACTCCGAGCAGTACTTC. This chain connects TRBV7-9 to TRBJ2-7, with TRBD2 matching 7 bases. The ends lost 2 bases at V and 6 bases at J; junction bases unmatched: 7. CDR1 is SEHNR and CDR2 is FQNEAQ in the germline V gene (reference sequence). The CDR3 length is 14 residues.